Shown below are 30 T cell receptor beta chains from a single sample sequenced in a study of T cell responses to AZD1222 COVID-19 vaccine. Assay used: immunoSEQ multiplex PCR; TCRdb lists only in-frame clones, some missing. The data show 150,000 to 200,000 clones, 80% to 95% seen once. The source was peripheral blood, collected 28 days after the second AZD1222 dose. Receptors originate from an adult who received the AZD1222 COVID-19 vaccine.

The J gene is TRBJ2-5, the V gene TRBV28; D is uncertain. This CDR3 region has 12 residues. With 4 bases removed from V and 8 bases from J, the gap between germline ends came to 11 bases. Looked up from germline, CDR1 is MDHEN and CDR2 is SYDVKM. The chain's CDR3 is CASSWAESTQYF. As DNA, the CDR3 is TGTGCCAGCAGTTGGGCCGAATCAACCCAGTACTTC.

V and J are TRBV19 and TRBJ2-3, with TRBD2 identical over 7 bases. V gave up 5 bases and J gave up 1 base; unmatched junction bases: 9. This CDR3 spans 16 amino acids. Germline V gene sequence: CDR1 LNHDA, CDR2 SQIVND (reference sequence). Written as DNA, the CDR3 is TGTGCCAGTAGTTCAAGGAGGGGAGGGGGCACAGATACGCAGTATTTT. It specifies CASSSRRGGGTDTQYF.

This clone was counted only a few times. This sequence joins TRBV5-4 and TRBJ2-3; 7 nucleotides match TRBD2. Looked up from germline, CDR1 is SGHNT and CDR2 is YYREEE (reference sequence). V shed 1 base and J 6 bases; nucleotides not matched to a gene: 14. This CDR3 is built from 17 residues. CDR3 loop: CASSLWGDSGRPDTQYF. For the CDR3, the DNA is TGTGCCAGCAGCTTGTGGGGAGATAGCGGGCGCCCGGATACGCAGTATTTT.

J is TRBJ2-5 and V is TRBV6-8, with 8 positions matching TRBD1. The CDR3 runs 15 residues. Germline CDR1 and CDR2: MNHGY and SAAAGT. The V gene end was trimmed by 7 bases and the J gene end by 5 bases; junction bases not matched to a gene: 12. The chain's CDR3 is CASNPGQGRVETQYF. CDR3 coding DNA: TGTGCCAGCAACCCCGGACAGGGTAGAGTGGAGACCCAGTACTTC.

This clone was observed a few times. The chain has TRBV12-5 and TRBJ2-1; 7 bases are a match to TRBD1. The ends lost 1 base at V and 5 bases at J; junction bases unmatched: 2. The CDR3 runs to 14 residues. Per the germline V gene, CDR1 is LGHNT and CDR2 is FRNRAP. CDR3 sequence: CASGLGDSHNEQFF. The CDR3 DNA is TGTGCTAGTGGTTTGGGGGACAGCCACAATGAGCAGTTCTTC.

The rearrangement links TRBV6-2 or TRBV6-3 to TRBJ2-7; 9 nucleotides align to TRBD1. The CDR3 covers 14 residues. V dropped 3 bases and J dropped 4; count of bases not matched to a gene: 4. Germline-derived CDR1 and CDR2 are MNHEY and SVGEGT. CDR3 nucleotides: TGTGCCAGCAGTTATAGGACAGGGGCGTACGAGCAGTACTTC. Protein sequence: CASSYRTGAYEQYF.

V and J are TRBV11-2 and TRBJ1-2, with 10 bases lining up with TRBD1. V was clipped by 4 bases and J by 5 bases; unmatched bases: 1. The CDR3 covers 13 residues. Looked up from germline, CDR1 is SGHAT and CDR2 is FQNNGV. In DNA form, the CDR3 reads TGTGCCAGCAGCTCGGGACAGGGGTATGGCTACACCTTC. Translation: CASSSGQGYGYTF.

The chain carries TRBV7-9 and TRBJ2-3; the match to TRBD2 covers 11 bases. The length of the CDR3 is 17 residues. Germline CDR1 and CDR2: SEHNR and FQNEAQ (reference sequence). Trimming removed 1 base from V and 1 base from J; junction bases left unmatched: 4. CDR3 DNA: TGTGCCAGCAGCTTAGTGTCGGGACTAGCGGGCACAGATACGCAGTATTTT. This translates into CASSLVSGLAGTDTQYF.

This sequence joins TRBV29-1 and TRBJ2-7, with D tentatively TRBD1 (6 bases). The V gene's germline CDR1 is SQVTM and CDR2 ANQGSEA. The length of the CDR3 is 16 residues. Trimming left V 3 bases short and J 2 bases short, with 20 bases between. CDR3 nucleotide sequence: TGCAGCGTTGAGGGAGCCTGGACAGTCGGGGCCTACGAGCAGTACTTC. This sequence encodes CSVEGAWTVGAYEQYF.

About this clone itself: A read error may produce the germline difference seen at one junction end. The chain employs TRBV19 and TRBJ1-5, with D uncertain. The CDR3 length is 19 residues. Looked up from germline, CDR1 is LNHDA and CDR2 is SQIVND (reference sequence). CDR3 residues: CASSIDATQPSLGIQSQHF. For the CDR3, the DNA is TGTGCCAGTAGTATAGATGCGACACAACCGTCACTTGGAATTCAGTCCCAGCATTTT.

The gene calls are TRBV3-1 (or the pseudogene TRBV3-2) and TRBJ1-2; a possible D gene is TRBD1 (6 bases). Germline CDR1 is LGHDT and CDR2 is YNNKEL (reference sequence). The CDR3 sequence is 15 residues long. V lost 3 bases, J lost 7 bases, and 18 bases lay in between. CDR3 residues: CASSHHGGGQGGYTF. CDR3 in DNA: TGTGCCAGCAGCCATCACGGCGGGGGGCAGGGTGGCTACACCTTC.

This clone was seen only once. The rearrangement uses TRBV6-5 and TRBJ2-3; D is possibly TRBD1 (5 bases). This CDR3 spans 13 amino acids. Germline CDR1 and CDR2: MNHEY and SVGAGI. The V and J ends lost 2 bases and 3 bases respectively, with 6 bases between them. This chain's CDR3 is CASSYAGTDTQYF. DNA of the CDR3: TGTGCCAGCAGTTACGCAGGGACAGATACGCAGTATTTT.

This chain joins TRBV7-3 and TRBJ1-2; D remains unclear. Between the trimmed V and J ends, which lost 1 base and 2 bases, there was a span of 17 bases. Germline CDR1 is SGHTA and CDR2 is FQGTGA. The CDR3 runs to 17 residues. CDR3 amino acids: CASSLNPSRTKNYGYTF. CDR3 sequence (DNA): TGTGCCAGCAGCTTAAACCCGAGTCGGACCAAAAACTATGGCTACACCTTC.

This chain uses TRBV19 with TRBJ2-7; 8 positions agree with TRBD1. V trimming: 4 bases; J trimming: 3 bases; junction bases outside the gene matches: 11. The CDR3 covers 16 residues. Per germline, CDR1 LNHDA and CDR2 SQIVND (reference sequence). CDR3 in DNA: TGTGCCAGTAGTAGATCCGGACAGGGAGGAAACTACGAGCAGTACTTC. This translates into CASSRSGQGGNYEQYF.

The count of this clone is one. V gene TRBV5-1 combines with J gene TRBJ2-1, with 8 bases identical to TRBD1. Trimming at V came to 0 bases and at J to 3 bases, leaving 5 bases not matched to a gene. CDR3 size: 16 residues. CDR1 and CDR2 (germline): SGHRS, YFSETQ. The CDR3 DNA reads TGCGCCAGCAGCTTGGGCCAGGGGGCCTTCTACAATGAGCAGTTCTTC. This encodes CASSLGQGAFYNEQFF. The full variable domain, in which reference TRBV5-1 and TRBJ2-1 provide the parts outside the CDR3, is KAGVTQTPRYLIKTRGQQVTLSCSPISGHRSVSWYQQTPGQGLQFLFEYFSETQRNKGNFPGRFSGRQFSNSRSEMNVSTLELGDSALYLCASSLGQGAFYNEQFFGPGTRLTVL.

The gene calls are TRBV7-2 and TRBJ1-2; 8 nucleotides match TRBD1. CDR1 and CDR2 from the germline V gene are SGHTA and FQGNSA. The CDR3 covers 15 residues. V shed 2 bases and J 0 bases; nucleotides not matched to a gene: 2. This CDR3 is CASSLQGATNYGYTF. The CDR3 DNA reads TGTGCCAGCAGCTTACAGGGGGCAACTAACTATGGCTACACCTTC.

V is TRBV28 and J is TRBJ2-1, with D maybe TRBD1 (5 bases). The CDR3 has 14 amino acids. The germline V gene encodes CDR1 MDHEN and CDR2 SYDVKM. V dropped 3 bases and J dropped 2 bases, with 8 bases sitting between them. CDR3 loop: CASSLMGPYNEQFF. CDR3 coding DNA: TGTGCCAGCAGTTTGATGGGGCCCTACAATGAGCAGTTCTTC.

The chain recombines TRBV19 with TRBJ2-5, with D maybe TRBD2 (6 bases). Germline lookup yields CDR1 LNHDA and CDR2 SQIVND (reference sequence). Trimming shortened V by 3 bases and J by 1 base, and 6 bases separated the two germline ends. The CDR3 is 13 amino acids. CDR3 sequence (DNA): TGTGCCAGTAGTATGGGACTCCAAGAGACCCAGTACTTC. The encoded protein is CASSMGLQETQYF.

V is TRBV30 and J is TRBJ1-1; D unresolved. This CDR3 has 13 amino acids. Trimming took off 5 bases at V and 1 base at J, with 11 bases between the two ends. Germline-derived CDR1 and CDR2 are GTSNPN and SVGIG (reference sequence). The CDR3 region is CAWDRTGNTEAFF. The CDR3 coding sequence is TGTGCCTGGGACCGGACGGGGAACACTGAAGCTTTCTTT.

J is TRBJ1-3 and V is TRBV27, with a possible D match to TRBD1 (5 bases). Germline-derived CDR1 and CDR2 are MNHEY and SMNVEV (reference sequence). The CDR3 contains 15 residues. Trimming removed 8 bases from V and 8 bases from J, with 22 bases in between. DNA for the CDR3: TGTGCCAGCTCTCAGGGTTTCAGCGGTGTACACACCATATATTTT. Its translation is CASSQGFSGVHTIYF.

This clone was observed a few times. This sequence joins TRBV19 and TRBJ2-7; D gene ambiguous. Trimming pared 0 bases from V and 5 bases from J, leaving 17 bases between. The CDR3 has 16 amino acids. CDR1 is LNHDA, CDR2 SQIVND, per germline (reference sequence). CDR3 residues: CASSIDLGSLSNEQYF. In DNA form, the CDR3 reads TGTGCCAGTAGTATAGACCTCGGGTCGTTGAGCAACGAGCAGTACTTC.

This clone was recorded once. The rearrangement uses TRBV6-5 and TRBJ1-2; 9 bases fit TRBD1. The CDR3 totals 14 residues. Per germline, CDR1 MNHEY and CDR2 SVGAGI. Trimming cost V 2 bases and J 8 bases; bases outside gene matches: 6. The CDR3: CASSYGTGTQGYTF. In nucleotides, the CDR3 is TGTGCCAGCAGTTACGGGACAGGGACTCAGGGCTACACCTTC.

The chain uses TRBV5-1 and TRBJ1-1; TRBD1 matches at 7 bases. Germline CDR1 is SGHRS and CDR2 is YFSETQ. The length of the CDR3 is 15 residues. The V gene end was trimmed by 4 bases and the J gene end by 0 bases; junction bases not matched to a gene: 6. The DNA of the CDR3 is TGCGCCAGCAGCGCCACCGGGACAGTGAACACTGAAGCTTTCTTT. It codes for CASSATGTVNTEAFF.

This sequence joins TRBV5-1 and TRBJ1-2, with a tentative D call TRBD1 (5 bases). Germline CDR1 is SGHRS and CDR2 is YFSETQ. The CDR3 sequence is 13 residues long. V lost 3 bases to trimming and J lost 6 bases, with 12 bases between them. CDR3: CASSSLGTDGYTF. The CDR3, as DNA: TGCGCCAGCAGCTCCCTGGGGACGGATGGCTACACCTTC.

The chain uses TRBV30 and TRBJ1-2; 8 bases fit TRBD1. Germline V gives CDR1 GTSNPN, CDR2 SVGIG (reference sequence). The trim removed 1 base at V and 5 bases at J, leaving 6 bases unmatched. This CDR3 is built from 14 residues. The CDR3 DNA sequence: TGTGCCTGGAGTGGGCAGGGGGCCGGGTATGGCTACACCTTC. Translated: CAWSGQGAGYGYTF.

The chain joins TRBV27 to TRBJ2-1, with D perhaps TRBD1 or TRBD2 (5 bases each). CDR3 length: 16 amino acids. Germline V lookup: CDR1 MNHEY, CDR2 SMNVEV (reference sequence). The germline V and J ends were trimmed by 7 bases and 7 bases, with 23 bases remaining between them. CDR3 sequence (DNA): TGTGCCAGCAACCTGAAGGGGTTCGGGGAAATGAATGAGCAGTTCTTC. This gives the protein CASNLKGFGEMNEQFF.

The chain links TRBV6-5 to TRBJ1-1; TRBD1 is a possible D gene (5 bases). CDR1 and CDR2 (germline): MNHEY, SVGAGI. Trimming pared 2 bases from V and 5 bases from J, leaving 9 bases between. The CDR3 is made up of 13 amino acids. CDR3 nucleotide sequence: TGTGCCAGCAGTTACGGGGGTCAGACTGAAGCTTTCTTT. This sequence encodes CASSYGGQTEAFF.

This clone was seen at least ten times. The chain links TRBV11-2 to TRBJ1-4; maybe TRBD1 (5 bases). CDR1 is SGHAT, CDR2 FQNNGV, per germline. CDR3 length: 14 amino acids. V was cut by 6 bases and J by 12 bases, with 20 bases left in between. The CDR3 DNA reads TGTGCCAGCAGAGTAGGGGTTCCGAGAGGCGAACTGTTTTTT. Protein sequence: CASRVGVPRGELFF.

The chain carries TRBV11-2 and TRBJ2-5; tentatively, D is TRBD1 or TRBD2 (6 bases each). This CDR3 region has 15 residues. V gave up 2 bases and J gave up 4 bases, with 14 bases separating them. CDR1 SGHAT and CDR2 FQNNGV come from the germline V gene. CDR3 coding DNA: TGTGCCAGCAGCTTATTATTCCGGGGGCTAGAGACCCAGTACTTC. It encodes CASSLLFRGLETQYF.

The chain uses TRBV12-3 or TRBV12-4 and TRBJ1-5, with D unresolved. The CDR3 consists of 12 residues. V was shortened by 3 bases and J by 5 bases, with 5 bases between the two germline ends. CDR3 sequence: CASSFGHQPQHF. The CDR3 nucleotides read TGTGCCAGCAGTTTCGGGCATCAGCCCCAGCATTTT.